This TCR beta chain was captured in a study of vaccination and CD4 T cells after COVID-19. Study as a whole: The convalescents, six males and four females, included two who were Hispanic. Drawing of post-COVID samples took place a median about 97 days after diagnosis (range 35 to 161).

Comments on this clonotype: Its antigen remains unidentified.

Looked up from germline, CDR1 is SNHLY and CDR2 is FYNNEI. V lost 5 bases and J lost 0, with 10 bases in between. The CDR3 is 14 amino acids. The Oncomine TCR Beta short-read assay generated sequence data from the DNA of cultured CD4+ T cells. In TCRdb, the PCR reads were re-called with MiXCR into one record per CDR3 protein. The sample has 5,500 to 7,500 distinct CDR3 sequences; about 35% are singletons. Treatment of the sample: roughly ten-day PBMC culture with coronavirus spike peptide pools or control peptides (ViraFEST assay). Pre-COVID-19 pandemic sampling (2011-2018) yielded the unexposed donor's CD4+ T cells. Replacement of half the medium with fresh IL-2 medium took place on days 3 and 7. The researchers probed unexposed-donor CD4+ T cells with SARS-CoV-2 S/N and four cold-coronavirus spikes, cells permitting.

Sequencing was done on a sample of CD4+ T cells from blood, cultured in vitro. The rearrangement uses TRBV2 and TRBJ1-2, with D unclear. The TCR was taken from a human donor in good health. DNA for the CDR3: TGTGCCAGCAGTCTACAGCACTCTAACTATGGCTACACCTTC. Its protein product is CASSLQHSNYGYTF.